What follows are 16 T cell receptor beta chains derived from one specimen sequenced in a study of early T cells in non-severe SARS-CoV-2 infection. TCRdb re-derived calls from the 5' RACE reads in MiXCR, one entry per CDR3 protein. The sample contains around 79,000 distinct CDR3 sequences, approximately 10% of which appear only once. The specimen was whole blood, collected at baseline. The source is an adult who was a healthcare worker with PCR-confirmed SARS-CoV-2 infection or an uninfected control (not recorded which).

This clonotype occurred a few times. The chain carries TRBV29-1 and TRBJ1-3; tentative D call: TRBD1 (5 bases). The V end was cut by 5 bases, the J end by 0 bases, with 14 bases between. The CDR3 extends over 15 amino acids. Germline CDR1 and CDR2: SQVTM and ANQGSEA. CDR3: CSVRTGQSSGNTIYF. The CDR3 DNA is TGCAGCGTTCGTACAGGCCAGAGCTCTGGAAACACCATATATTTT.

This clonotype was seen only a few times. The rearrangement joins TRBV5-1 to TRBJ1-2; TRBD1 matches at 7 bases. The CDR3 is 15 residues long. V shed 4 bases, J shed 4 bases, and the junction held 10 bases outside the gene matches. Germline CDR1 reads SGHRS; CDR2 reads YFSETQ. CDR3 bases: TGCGCCAGCAGCCTAACCAGACAGGGCCTCTATGGCTACACCTTC. Its translation is CASSLTRQGLYGYTF.

This chain uses TRBV5-1 with TRBJ2-7; D may be TRBD2 (6 bases). The germline V gene has CDR1 SGHRS and CDR2 YFSETQ. The CDR3 totals 16 residues. Trimming took off 3 bases at V and 0 bases at J, with 16 bases between the two ends. The CDR3 is CASSWRGGSDSYEQYF. As DNA, the CDR3 is TGCGCCAGCAGCTGGAGGGGCGGATCGGACTCCTACGAGCAGTACTTC.

This clonotype was seen a few times. The rearrangement links TRBV3-1 to TRBJ2-7; D unclear. Per germline, CDR1 LGHDT and CDR2 YNNKEL (reference sequence). This CDR3 is built from 15 residues. The V end was cut by 1 base, the J end by 0 bases, with 10 bases between. Here the CDR3 reads CASSQATLSSYEQYF. DNA of the CDR3: TGTGCCAGCAGCCAAGCGACATTGAGCTCCTACGAGCAGTACTTC.

This chain links TRBV7-2 with TRBJ1-1, with 7 bases aligning to TRBD1. The V and J ends lost 3 bases and 5 bases, in that order; junction bases with no gene match: 9. The CDR3 covers 15 residues. Germline V gives CDR1 SGHTA, CDR2 FQGNSA. CDR3 residues: CASSLRTGLRTEAFF. CDR3 in DNA: TGTGCCAGCAGCTTGAGGACAGGTTTAAGGACTGAAGCTTTCTTT.

The rearrangement joins TRBV7-2 to TRBJ1-1; possible D gene TRBD1, 5 bases. The CDR3 has 14 amino acids. Germline V CDR1 and CDR2: SGHTA, FQGNSA. V lost 5 bases and J 5 bases, leaving 15 bases between the germline ends. CDR3: CASSPQVRRTEAFF. The DNA for the CDR3 is TGTGCCAGCAGCCCACAGGTGAGGAGGACTGAAGCTTTCTTT.

This clonotype was observed at least ten times. This sequence joins TRBV12-3 or TRBV12-4 and TRBJ2-7, with D possibly matching TRBD2 (5 bases). Trimming took 8 bases from V and 5 from J, leaving 10 bases between them. This CDR3 region has 11 residues. The CDR3 DNA is TGTGCCAGCCAAGGAGGTAACGAGCAGTACTTC. This encodes CASQGGNEQYF.

The rearrangement links TRBV3-1 to TRBJ1-1; D unclear. Germline V lookup: CDR1 LGHDT, CDR2 YNNKEL (reference sequence). CDR3 length equals 15 residues. Trimming pared 1 base from V and 1 base from J, leaving 10 bases between. In DNA form, the CDR3 reads TGTGCCAGCAGCCAAGGCCTGGTCGGGAACACTGAAGCTTTCTTT. It specifies CASSQGLVGNTEAFF.

The J gene is TRBJ1-4, the V gene TRBV7-9; D remains ambiguous. Trimming pared 1 base from V and 6 bases from J, leaving 9 bases between. Germline loops: CDR1 SEHNR, CDR2 FQNEAQ (reference sequence). This CDR3 has 14 amino acids. The DNA for the CDR3 is TGTGCCAGCAGCTTAGGTTCAGTAGATGAAAAACTGTTTTTT. Encoded protein: CASSLGSVDEKLFF. The complete variable domain, with remaining parts taken from reference TRBV7-9 and TRBJ1-4, reads DTGVSQNPRHKITKRGQNVTFRCDPISEHNRLYWYRQTLGQGPEFLTYFQNEAQLEKSRLLSDRFSAERPKGSFSTLEIQRTEQGDSAMYLCASSLGSVDEKLFFGSGTQLSVL.

This clonotype was observed at least ten times. The genes are TRBV6-6 and TRBJ2-7, with D perhaps matching TRBD1 (5 bases). Trimming stripped 5 bases from V and 3 bases from J, with 11 bases between. The CDR3 runs to 13 residues. Looked up from germline, CDR1 is MNHNY and CDR2 is SVGAGI (reference sequence). CDR3 protein: CASSETDNYEQYF. As DNA, the CDR3 is TGTGCCAGCAGTGAGACAGACAACTACGAGCAGTACTTC.

The chain combines TRBV7-2 with TRBJ1-2; D call uncertain. Trimming stripped 0 bases from V and 4 bases from J, with 15 bases between. The CDR3 sequence is 16 residues long. Per the germline V gene, CDR1 is SGHTA and CDR2 is FQGNSA. CDR3 protein: CASSLAQRDLAYGYTF. The CDR3 region has the DNA TGTGCCAGCAGCTTAGCGCAGCGGGATTTGGCCTATGGCTACACCTTC. The full variable domain, its missing parts supplied by reference TRBV7-2 and TRBJ1-2, is GAGVSQSPSNKVTEKGKDVELRCDPISGHTALYWYRQSLGQGLEFLIYFQGNSAPDKSGLPSDRFSAERTGGSVSTLTIQRTQQEDSAVYLCASSLAQRDLAYGYTFGSGTRLTVV.

J is TRBJ2-7 and V is TRBV20-1; TRBD2 matches 10 bases. CDR1 is DFQATT and CDR2 is SNEGSKA in the germline V gene (reference sequence). V dropped 3 bases and J dropped 2; count of bases not matched to a gene: 4. The CDR3 length is 14 residues. DNA for the CDR3: TGCAGTGCTAGTGTAGGACTAGCGGCCTACGAGCAGTACTTC. As protein: CSASVGLAAYEQYF.

The chain combines TRBV7-9 with TRBJ2-7; D gene uncertain. Germline V gene data show CDR1 as SEHNR and CDR2 as FQNEAQ (reference sequence). V was pared by 1 base and J by 2 bases, with 15 bases between. This CDR3 has 16 amino acids. DNA for the CDR3: TGTGCCAGCAGCTTAGGGGCGACCGTCAACACCTACGAGCAGTACTTC. This translates into CASSLGATVNTYEQYF.

This clonotype was counted at least ten times. The V and J genes are TRBV15 and TRBJ2-1, with D perhaps matching TRBD1 or TRBD2 (5 bases each). The CDR3 contains 14 residues. Germline values: CDR1 LNHNV, CDR2 YYDKDF (reference sequence). The V end lost 10 bases, the J end lost 5 bases, and 18 bases lay between the germline ends. The CDR3, as DNA: TGTGCCATTGGGGGTGAGGGGCTAAACAATGAGCAGTTCTTC. This translates into CAIGGEGLNNEQFF. The variable domain in full, with the rest retrieved from reference TRBV15 and TRBJ2-1, is DAMVIQNPRYQVTQFGKPVTLSCSQTLNHNVMYWYQQKSSQAPKLLFHYYDKDFNNEADTPDNFQSRRPNTSFCFLDIRSPGLGDTAMYLCAIGGEGLNNEQFFGPGTRLTVL.

The chain uses TRBV11-2 and TRBJ2-2, with unresolved D. The CDR3 contains 13 residues. Germline CDR1 reads SGHAT; CDR2 reads FQNNGV. Trimming removed 4 bases at V and 5 bases at J, with 8 bases between. CDR3 in DNA: TGTGCCAGCAGCTCAGACCTTACCGGGGAGCTGTTTTTT. Its protein product is CASSSDLTGELFF.

This clonotype has a handful of counts. The chain uses TRBV5-4 and TRBJ2-3; TRBD2 matches 13 bases. Germline V lookup: CDR1 SGHNT, CDR2 YYREEE (reference sequence). The CDR3 spans 16 residues. Germline trimming cut 0 bases from V and 5 bases from J; bases unmatched to any gene: 3. As DNA, the CDR3 is TGTGCCAGCAGCTTGGCGGGACTAGCGGGGAAAGATACGCAGTATTTT. Its translation is CASSLAGLAGKDTQYF.